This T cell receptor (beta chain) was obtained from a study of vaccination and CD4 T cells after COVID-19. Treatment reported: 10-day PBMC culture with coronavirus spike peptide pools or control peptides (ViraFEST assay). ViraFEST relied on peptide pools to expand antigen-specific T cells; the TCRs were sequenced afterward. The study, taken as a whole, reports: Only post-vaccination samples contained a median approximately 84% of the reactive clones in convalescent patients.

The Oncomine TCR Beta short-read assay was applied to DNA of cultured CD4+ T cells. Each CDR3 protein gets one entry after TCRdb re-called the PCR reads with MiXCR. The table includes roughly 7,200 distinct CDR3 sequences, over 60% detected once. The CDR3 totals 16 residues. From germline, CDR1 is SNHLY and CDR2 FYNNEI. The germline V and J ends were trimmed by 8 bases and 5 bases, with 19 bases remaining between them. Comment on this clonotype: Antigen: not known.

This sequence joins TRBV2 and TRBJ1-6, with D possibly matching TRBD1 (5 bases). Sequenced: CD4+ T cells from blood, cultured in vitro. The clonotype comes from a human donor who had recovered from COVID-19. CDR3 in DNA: TGTGCCAGCGGCCGACTGAACCAGGGTGATAATTCACCCCTCCACTTT. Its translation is CASGRLNQGDNSPLHF.